This note documents a single T cell receptor beta chain sequence. As yet, its antigen is unknown. The V end was cut by 0 bases, the J end by 14 bases, with 14 bases between. In germline, CDR1 is LNHNV, CDR2 YYDKDF (reference sequence). This CDR3 region has 14 residues. Genomic DNA templated the TCR beta VDJ and CDR3 profiling. TCRdb re-derived calls from the reads in MiXCR, one entry per CDR3 protein. The data contain some 290,000 distinct CDR3 sequences, roughly half of them singletons. The entry originates in a study of CD8+CD57+ T cells in acquired aplastic anemia. General study results and limits: Controls did not differ significantly from patients in CD8+ Simpson's diversity.

The sample taken for sequencing was sorted CD4+, CD8+, or CD8+CD57+ T cells (not recorded which) from PBMCs. The clonotype was recovered from a human donor with severe aplastic anemia or a healthy control (not recorded which). The chain has TRBV15 and TRBJ1-6; no clear D. DNA for the CDR3: TGTGCCACCAGCAGAGATCTCGAGGCAGAATCCCTCCACTTT. Its translation: CATSRDLEAESLHF.